What follows are 30 T cell receptor beta chains derived from one specimen sequenced in a study of T cell changes during pregnancy in multiple sclerosis. Only in-frame clones appear in the TCRdb table, and some are missing; sequencing was by immunoSEQ multiplex PCR. The sample lists around 66,000 clones, 91% seen once, with 1% to 1.5% in the top ten. The sample consisted of peripheral blood, taken after pregnancy. The source is a female donor in good health, enrolled as a control in a pregnancy study.

This chain joins TRBV9 and TRBJ2-3, with D perhaps matching TRBD1 (5 bases). Germline CDR1 is SGDLS and CDR2 is YYNGEE. V dropped 3 bases and J dropped 5 bases, with 16 bases sitting between them. CDR3 size: 15 residues. The CDR3 nucleotides are TGTGCCAGCAGCGCTCAAGTTACCCAGGGAGATACGCAGTATTTT. The encoded protein is CASSAQVTQGDTQYF.

The chain uses TRBV7-3 and TRBJ1-4; unclear D gene. Germline values: CDR1 SGHTA, CDR2 FQGTGA. This CDR3 is 13 amino acids long. Trimming took 1 base from V and 5 from J, leaving 5 bases between them. The CDR3 nucleotides are TGTGCCAGCAGCTTAAGGCCAAATGAAAAACTGTTTTTT. Translated: CASSLRPNEKLFF. Full variable domain (missing parts from reference TRBV7-3 and TRBJ1-4): GAGVSQTPSNKVTEKGKYVELRCDPISGHTALYWYRQSLGQGPEFLIYFQGTGAADDSGLPNDRFFAVRPEGSVSTLKIQRTERGDSAVYLCASSLRPNEKLFFGSGTQLSVL.

This chain uses TRBV11-3 with TRBJ2-1, with 14 bases identical to TRBD2. Germline CDR1 SGHNT, CDR2 YENEEA. The CDR3 consists of 16 residues. V dropped 4 bases and J dropped 10; count of bases not matched to a gene: 9. CDR3 loop: CASSSQGLAGAREQFF. As DNA, the CDR3 is TGTGCCAGCAGCTCCCAGGGACTAGCGGGGGCTCGAGAGCAGTTCTTC. Combining the CDR3 with reference TRBV11-3 and TRBJ2-1 gives the whole variable domain EAGVVQSPRYKIIEKKQPVAFWCNPISGHNTLYWYLQNLGQGPELLIRYENEEAVDDSQLPKDRFSAERLKGVDSTLKIQPAELGDSAVYLCASSSQGLAGAREQFFGPGTRLTVL.

This clone was seen only a few times. This chain links TRBV9 with TRBJ1-2; 9 bases align to TRBD1. The CDR3 spans 14 residues. After removal of 3 bases from V and 4 bases from J, the junction contained 4 bases not matched to a gene. The germline gives CDR1 SGDLS, CDR2 YYNGEE. The CDR3: CASSDRDRVYGYTF. DNA of the CDR3: TGTGCCAGCAGCGACCGGGACAGGGTCTATGGCTACACCTTC.

The chain joins TRBV5-5 to TRBJ2-2; 9 bases fit TRBD1. Germline loops: CDR1 SGHKS, CDR2 YYEKEE (reference sequence). The CDR3 is 15 residues long. With 3 bases clipped from V and 3 bases from J, the junction kept 3 bases outside the gene matches. The CDR3 loop reads CASSSGTGYTGELFF. The CDR3 DNA reads TGTGCCAGCAGCTCAGGGACAGGGTACACCGGGGAGCTGTTTTTT.

This chain connects TRBV11-2 to TRBJ2-1; possibly TRBD2 for D (5 bases). Germline CDR1 SGHAT, CDR2 FQNNGV. The CDR3 loop spans 13 amino acids. The CDR3: CADSRTRLTEQFF. In nucleotides, the CDR3 is TGTGCTGACTCTAGAACTAGACTTACTGAGCAGTTCTTC.

This sequence joins TRBV7-2 and TRBJ2-1; the match to TRBD1 covers 8 bases. Germline V gene data show CDR1 as SGHTA and CDR2 as FQGNSA. Trimming cost V 4 bases and J 4 bases; bases outside gene matches: 9. The CDR3 spans 16 residues. This chain's CDR3 is CASSSDGTGEYNEQFF. CDR3 nucleotides: TGTGCCAGCAGCTCCGACGGGACAGGAGAGTACAATGAGCAGTTCTTC. Together with reference TRBV7-2 and TRBJ2-1, the CDR3 gives the full variable domain: GAGVSQSPSNKVTEKGKDVELRCDPISGHTALYWYRQSLGQGLEFLIYFQGNSAPDKSGLPSDRFSAERTGGSVSTLTIQRTQQEDSAVYLCASSSDGTGEYNEQFFGPGTRLTVL.

This chain links TRBV9 with TRBJ2-7; 9 bases match TRBD1. Losses at the gene ends were 3 bases for V and 3 bases for J; bases not matched to a gene: 7. The CDR3 has 15 amino acids. Germline values: CDR1 SGDLS, CDR2 YYNGEE. CDR3 coding DNA: TGTGCCAGCAGCGCCGGACAGGGGAGTCTCTACGAGCAGTACTTC. Translated, it gives CASSAGQGSLYEQYF.

V and J are TRBV4-1 and TRBJ1-2; no reliable D call. The CDR3 runs 15 residues. V was pared by 4 bases and J by 4 bases, with 16 bases between. Germline CDR1 MGHRA, CDR2 YSYEKL. CDR3 loop: CASSREPGLSYGYTF. For the CDR3, the DNA is TGCGCCAGCAGCCGTGAACCTGGTCTTAGCTATGGCTACACCTTC.

V gene TRBV6-5 combines with J gene TRBJ2-5; no clear D. The J call is doubtful: the DNA matches TRBJ2-7 better. Germline V gene lookup returns CDR1 MNHEY and CDR2 SVGAGI. The CDR3 has 11 amino acids. CDR3 region: CASSYSSEQYF. The CDR3 nucleotides are TGTGCCAGCAGTTACTCGAGCGAGCAGTACTTC.

This chain links TRBV6-5 with TRBJ1-5; a possible D gene is TRBD1 (5 bases). The CDR3 length is 15 residues. The germline V gene encodes CDR1 MNHEY and CDR2 SVGAGI. V was pared by 0 bases and J by 4 bases, with 10 bases between. CDR3 in DNA: TGTGCCAGCAGTTACTCGGGGCTGGGGAATCAGCCCCAGCATTTT. Protein: CASSYSGLGNQPQHF.

The rearrangement uses TRBV6-1 and TRBJ1-5; 7 nucleotides line up with TRBD1. Germline V lookup: CDR1 MNHNS, CDR2 SASEGT. CDR3 size: 13 residues. The V gene end was trimmed by 6 bases and the J gene end by 7 bases; junction bases not matched to a gene: 6. For the CDR3, the DNA is TGTGCCAGCAGGGCGACAGGGCCACAGCCCCAGCATTTT. Amino acid sequence: CASRATGPQPQHF.

This chain joins TRBV25-1 and TRBJ1-6; D gene unclear. Trimming cost V 7 bases and J 7 bases, with 11 bases left between them. The CDR3 contains 13 residues. Germline CDR1 MGHDK, CDR2 SYGVNS. CDR3 sequence reads: CASNGVWNSPLHF. In nucleotides, the CDR3 is TGTGCCAGCAACGGGGTGTGGAATTCACCCCTCCACTTT.

This clone was seen more than once but under ten times. The CDR3 here is CASGGRGNQPQHF. The CDR3 nucleotides are TGTGCCAGCGGCGGCAGGGGTAATCAGCCCCAGCATTTT. The rearrangement uses TRBV5-6 and TRBJ1-5; TRBD1 is a possible D gene (6 bases). The germline V gene has CDR1 SGHDT and CDR2 YYEEEE. CDR3 size: 13 residues. Trimming took 7 bases from V and 4 from J, leaving 12 bases between them.

CDR3 sequence: CASSPGAGTESPNNEQFF. In DNA form, the CDR3 reads TGTGCCAGCAGCCCCGGCGCCGGGACAGAAAGTCCAAACAATGAGCAGTTCTTC. The chain carries TRBV11-2 and TRBJ2-1; 7 bases map to TRBD1. Germline-derived CDR1 and CDR2 are SGHAT and FQNNGV. V lost 5 bases and J lost 5; bases outside the gene matches: 18. This CDR3 comprises 18 residues.

The V and J genes are TRBV30 and TRBJ1-2; D is ambiguous. The CDR3 covers 12 residues. Germline CDR1 is GTSNPN and CDR2 is SVGIG (reference sequence). V dropped 3 bases and J dropped 8 bases, with 13 bases sitting between them. CDR3 nucleotides: TGTGCCTGGAGAACCGTGGTCGGGGGCTACACCTTC. It is translated as CAWRTVVGGYTF.

The gene calls are TRBV27 and TRBJ1-1, with D uncertain. Trimming shortened V by 5 bases and J by 1 base, and 17 bases separated the two germline ends. The germline V gene has CDR1 MNHEY and CDR2 SMNVEV (reference sequence). CDR3 length equals 16 residues. CDR3 residues: CASSPRVFVSNTEAFF. CDR3 bases: TGTGCCAGCAGTCCCCGAGTTTTTGTTTCGAACACTGAAGCTTTCTTT.

V and J are TRBV4-3 and TRBJ1-1; possible D gene TRBD1, 6 bases. The V gene lost 1 base and the J gene lost 0 bases, with 18 bases spanning the gap. The length of the CDR3 is 18 residues. Germline CDR1 LGHNA, CDR2 YSLEER. CDR3 nucleotide sequence: TGCGCCAGCAGCCAAGGGGGAGGGGGGGTGGCAATGAACACTGAAGCTTTCTTT. Translated: CASSQGGGGVAMNTEAFF.

The chain couples TRBV2 to TRBJ1-5; TRBD1 matches at 9 bases. Losses at the gene ends were 6 bases for V and 1 base for J; bases not matched to a gene: 4. The length of the CDR3 is 15 residues. In germline, CDR1 is SNHLY, CDR2 FYNNEI. The CDR3 nucleotides are TGTGCCAGCAGAACCGGGACAGGGAGCAATCAGCCCCAGCATTTT. Residues: CASRTGTGSNQPQHF.

The chain combines TRBV13 with TRBJ2-2; 8 bases are shared with TRBD2. The junction had 7 bases not matched to a gene; V was cut back by 4 bases and J by 3 bases. Germline CDR1 is PRHDT and CDR2 is FYEKMQ (reference sequence). CDR3 length: 16 amino acids. CDR3 nucleotides: TGTGCCAGCAGCTCCCAGGGTAGCGGGGACACCGGGGAGCTGTTTTTT. Translated, it gives CASSSQGSGDTGELFF.

This clone was seen just once. The DNA for the CDR3 is TGTGCCAGCAGCGTCCACCGGGACAGGCAGCGCGGCACCGGGGAGCTGTTTTTT. It specifies CASSVHRDRQRGTGELFF. The V and J genes are TRBV9 and TRBJ2-2; 8 bases are a match to TRBD1. The CDR3 has 18 amino acids. Germline CDR1 reads SGDLS; CDR2 reads YYNGEE. The V gene end was trimmed by 2 bases and the J gene end by 4 bases; junction bases not matched to a gene: 13.

The J gene is TRBJ2-5, the V gene TRBV6-5; TRBD1 matches at 7 bases. Germline V gives CDR1 MNHEY, CDR2 SVGAGI. The CDR3 loop spans 14 amino acids. Trimming cost V 7 bases and J 7 bases; bases outside gene matches: 12. The CDR3: CASNSGQALGTQYF. As DNA, the CDR3 is TGTGCCAGCAACTCTGGACAGGCCTTGGGGACCCAGTACTTC.

The CDR3 DNA is TGTGCCAGCAGCAAAGAAGGGGGCTCCAATCCCACAGATACGCAGTATTTT. It specifies CASSKEGGSNPTDTQYF. The chain is built from TRBV21-1 and TRBJ2-3; the table gives TRBD1 as D, unverified against the DNA. TRBV21-1 is listed as a pseudogene. The CDR3 is 17 residues long.

This sequence joins TRBV4-3 and TRBJ1-1; D possibly corresponds to TRBD1 (6 bases). V was trimmed by 0 bases and J by 6 bases, leaving 14 bases between them. The CDR3 totals 15 residues. CDR1 is LGHNA and CDR2 is YSLEER in the germline V gene. CDR3 DNA sequence: TGCGCCAGCAGCCAAGATAGGGGGGGCTGGCCTGAAGCTTTCTTT. This sequence encodes CASSQDRGGWPEAFF.

The rearrangement joins TRBV5-6 to TRBJ1-6; 7 positions match TRBD1. There are 16 residues in the CDR3. V shed 4 bases and J 7 bases; nucleotides not matched to a gene: 11. Germline loops: CDR1 SGHDT, CDR2 YYEEEE. CDR3 nucleotide sequence: TGTGCCAGCAGCAGTGGACAGGCCCAGAGAAATTCACCCCTCCACTTT. As protein: CASSSGQAQRNSPLHF.

CDR3 nucleotide sequence: TGTGCCAGTAGTTGGTCTAGCGGGGGTCACAATGAGCAGTTCTTC. Amino acids: CASSWSSGGHNEQFF. The chain links TRBV19 to TRBJ2-1, with 10 bases that match TRBD2. The CDR3 runs 15 residues. V was pared by 5 bases and J by 5 bases, with 6 bases of the junction left unmatched. Germline V gives CDR1 LNHDA, CDR2 SQIVND (reference sequence).

The V and J genes are TRBV6-5 and TRBJ2-5; 7 bases are a match to TRBD1. CDR1 and CDR2 from the germline V gene are MNHEY and SVGAGI. This CDR3 has 13 amino acids. Losses at the gene ends were 4 bases for V and 5 bases for J; bases not matched to a gene: 4. This CDR3 reads CASSSRGRETQYF. The CDR3 bases are TGTGCCAGCAGTTCGAGGGGGCGGGAGACCCAGTACTTC.

This chain links TRBV19 with TRBJ2-1; TRBD2 matches 11 bases. Germline-derived CDR1 and CDR2 are LNHDA and SQIVND (reference sequence). With V trimmed by 5 bases and J by 2 bases, 5 bases remained unmatched. The CDR3 spans 16 residues. The DNA of the CDR3 is TGTGCCAGTAGTGTCCAGACTAGCGGGGCCTACAATGAGCAGTTCTTC. This encodes CASSVQTSGAYNEQFF.

V is TRBV28 and J is TRBJ2-7; 16 bases map to TRBD2. The CDR3 is 19 residues long. The germline CDR1 and CDR2 sequences are MDHEN and SYDVKM. V lost 2 bases, J lost 2 bases, and 9 bases stayed unmatched. The CDR3 protein is CASSLGFGTSGGEAYEQYF. The DNA for the CDR3 is TGTGCCAGCAGTTTAGGCTTCGGGACTAGCGGGGGGGAGGCCTACGAGCAGTACTTC.

V and J are TRBV9 and TRBJ1-1; unclear D gene. V lost 3 bases to trimming and J lost 3 bases, with 18 bases between them. Germline V lookup: CDR1 SGDLS, CDR2 YYNGEE. CDR3 length: 16 residues. CDR3 coding DNA: TGTGCCAGCAGCGCCCCCCTGGAGGGTAGGGACACTGAAGCTTTCTTT. It encodes CASSAPLEGRDTEAFF.